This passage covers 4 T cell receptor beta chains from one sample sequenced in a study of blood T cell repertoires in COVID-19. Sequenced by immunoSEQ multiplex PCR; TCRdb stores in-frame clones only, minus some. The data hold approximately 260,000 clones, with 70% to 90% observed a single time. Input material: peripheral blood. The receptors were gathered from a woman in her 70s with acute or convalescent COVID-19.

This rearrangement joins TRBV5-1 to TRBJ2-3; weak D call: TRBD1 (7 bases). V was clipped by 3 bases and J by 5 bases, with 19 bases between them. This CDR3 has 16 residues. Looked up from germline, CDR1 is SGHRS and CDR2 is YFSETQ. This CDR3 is CASSSWGVRQGDTQYF. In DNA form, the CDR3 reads TGCGCCAGCAGCTCTTGGGGGGTCCGACAGGGAGATACGCAGTATTTT.

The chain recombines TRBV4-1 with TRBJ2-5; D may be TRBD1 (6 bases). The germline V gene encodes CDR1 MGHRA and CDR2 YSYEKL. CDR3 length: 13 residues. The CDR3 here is CAAGAFLGETQYF. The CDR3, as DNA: TGCGCTGCAGGGGCCTTCTTGGGGGAGACCCAGTACTTC.

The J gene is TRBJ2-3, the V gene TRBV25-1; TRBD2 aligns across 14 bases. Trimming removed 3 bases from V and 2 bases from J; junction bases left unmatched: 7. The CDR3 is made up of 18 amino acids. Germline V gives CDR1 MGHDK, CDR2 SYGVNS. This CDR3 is CASSDPWTSGGFTDTQYF. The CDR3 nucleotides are TGTGCCAGCAGTGACCCCTGGACTAGCGGGGGGTTCACAGATACGCAGTATTTT.

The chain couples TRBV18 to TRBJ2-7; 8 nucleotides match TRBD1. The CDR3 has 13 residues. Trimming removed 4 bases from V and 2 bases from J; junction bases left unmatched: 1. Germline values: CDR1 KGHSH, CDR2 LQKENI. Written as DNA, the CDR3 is TGTGCCAGCTCACACAGGGGGGCCTACGAGCAGTACTTC. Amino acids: CASSHRGAYEQYF.